This T cell receptor (beta chain) is from a study of shared clonotypes between healthy human individuals (dated by TCRdb to the early 2020s). Notes on the research overall: The cohort included a few men and a couple of women between 18 and 49 years of age. For each donor, CD4 naive and CD4 memory were each run on three plates, CD8 naive on two plates, and CD8 memory on one plate. Blood TCR repertoires of about five healthy adults were deeply sequenced to estimate repertoire size and the extent of clonotype sharing between individuals. To increase sequencing depth and limit assay-specific biases, different laboratories used diverse techniques to prepare libraries and sequence TCR repertoires. Per donor, leukapheresis produced somewhere between about 0.94 and 8.9 billion PBMCs. Beyond this particular receptor, the publication reports: Compared with non-shared clonotypes, the clonotypes found in all four sorted-subset donors had higher generation probabilities. Rarefaction of sorted-subset datasets indicated incomplete sequencing despite the large sequencing depth. Because the study included a small number of donors, the genetic and exposure-history diversity represented was limited. Sampling was restricted to blood, and TCR repertoires in tissue are likely to differ from TCR repertoires in blood. Pairwise subsampling indicated that sequencing depth was expected to affect the degree of clonotype sharing among donors. Larger estimated clonotype richness was generally found for naive subsets than for memory subsets. Sharing across a few donors was observed for approximately 4.6% of naive CD4, under 4% of naive CD8, roughly 2.3% of memory CD4, and about 0.4% of memory CD8 clonotypes.

The CDR3, from cysteine to phenylalanine, totals 18 residues. Kept here is only the CDR3 DNA, which spans 54 bases and is read in frame from base 1. V lost 2 bases and J lost 2 bases, and the count of bases not matched to a germline gene is 12. The germline V gene sets CDR1 to SGHAT and CDR2 to FQNNGV. Concerning this clone itself: Its antigen has not been determined. Per-nucleotide qualities are absent, and no much larger clonotype sits a single base away.

Using the deep immunoSEQ assay, multiplex PCR amplified TCR CDR3 regions from genomic DNA. Extracted genomic DNA from each cell subset was spread evenly across all wells of several immunoSEQ 96-well plates, with each plate serving as a replicate. For sorted subsets, 200 to 250 ng genomic DNA, equal to about 30,000 T cell genomes, was loaded into each replicate PCR. The purified libraries were quantified using a Qubit 3.0 fluorometer, sized with a Bioanalyzer 2100, and then quantified again using the KAPA Library Quantification kit. Every immunoSEQ 96-well plate was sequenced on a separate single-read 150-cycle Illumina NextSeq 550 flow cell. Processing in the source paper ran as follows. Because the immunoSEQ output included only junctional sequences and no quality scores, the filtering could not be the same as the filtering used for full-length reads. Sequences were annotated with PyIR, a Python wrapper for IgBLAST v1.9, and V/J genes and CDR3 were assigned using IMGT germline references. Reads were filtered out if the reads had weak V/J assignments (E-value above 1e-6), no CDR3, stop codons, out-of-frame junctions, or ambiguous translated residues. V3J clonotypes were defined by identical inferred V gene, J gene, and CDR3 amino acid sequence. Percentage overlap between repertoires was computed as shared unique clonotypes divided by the size of the smaller repertoire. RTK rarefaction, the Chao1 estimator, and Recon v2.1 estimates of unobserved clonotypes were used to assess repertoire richness. Generation probabilities for all TCRbeta clonotypes obtained by the gDNA method from a handful of donors were computed using OLGA. The table comes from immuneACCESS by way of TCRdb, which keeps in-frame sequences with V and J called. Part of the clones is missing from these tables; in studies checked, under half for an unresolved V gene and the rest for unknown reasons. The DNA was the basis for D and trimming; V, J and clone size are from that table. This sample is represented by about 680,000 clones; 92% of them were singletons. In total, the top ten clones hold approximately 24% of the sample.

For the CD8 naive samples, CD45RO-negative cells were positively selected for CCR7, yielding a CD45RA+CCR7+ population from which TemRA cells were excluded. The donors were healthy, HIV-negative adults who had no recently reported acute infections or vaccinations. Every donor was a Caucasian adult living in Nashville, Tennessee, USA. After blood collection by leukapheresis, PBMCs were isolated using Ficoll-Histopaque density gradient centrifugation and then cryopreserved in the vapor phase of liquid nitrogen. Analytical flow cytometry was used to check the purity and quantity of every magnetically sorted T cell population. Genomic DNA was isolated from each sorted fraction and quantified by UV absorbance on a Nanodrop 2000c.

The chain uses TRBV11-2 and TRBJ2-3; TRBD2 lines up with 8 middle nucleotides. The sample comprised naive CD8+ T cells sorted from blood. Sample cell subset or site, as interpreted from the label and publication: CD45RA+CCR7+. This receptor was taken from a man in his thirties or forties in good health. The CDR3 amino acid sequence is: CASSLIRTGGPVTDTQYF. The DNA sequence follows: TGTGCCAGCAGCTTAATTAGGACGGGAGGGCCGGTCACAGATACGCAGTATTTT. Supplemented by the reference TRBV11-2 and TRBJ2-3 proteins around the CDR3, the complete variable domain is EAGVAQSPRYKIIEKRQSVAFWCNPISGHATLYWYQQILGQGPKLLIQFQNNGVVDDSQLPKDRFSAERLKGVDSTLKIQPAKLEDSAVYLCASSLIRTGGPVTDTQYFGPGTRLTVL.